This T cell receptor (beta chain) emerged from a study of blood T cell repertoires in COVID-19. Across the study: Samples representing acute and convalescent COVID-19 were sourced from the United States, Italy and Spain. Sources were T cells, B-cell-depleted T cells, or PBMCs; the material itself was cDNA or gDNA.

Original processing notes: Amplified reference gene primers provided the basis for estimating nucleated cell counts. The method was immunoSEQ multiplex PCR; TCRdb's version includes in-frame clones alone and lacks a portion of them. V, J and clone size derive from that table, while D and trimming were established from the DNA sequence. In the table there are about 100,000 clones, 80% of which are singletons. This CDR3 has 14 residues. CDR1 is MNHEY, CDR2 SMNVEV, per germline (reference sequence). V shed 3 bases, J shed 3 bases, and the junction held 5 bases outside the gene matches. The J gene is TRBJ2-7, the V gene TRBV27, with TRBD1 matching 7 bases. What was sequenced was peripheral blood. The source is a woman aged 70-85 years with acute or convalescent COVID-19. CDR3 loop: CASSLVAGGYEQYF. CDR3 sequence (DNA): TGTGCCAGCAGTTTGGTGGCAGGGGGCTACGAGCAGTACTTC.